This TCR beta chain was sequenced for a study of T cell changes during pregnancy in multiple sclerosis (dated 2019 in TCRdb). About the study as a whole: The study looked at changes in the T cell repertoire across pregnancy in women with multiple sclerosis.

To note about this clone: Its specific antigen is unknown. The input lacks base qualities; no much larger clone sits a single base away.

The method behind the library was the immunoSEQ multiplex PCR assay. This immuneACCESS table, as held by TCRdb, lists in-frame sequences with V and J called but not all clones. Of the missing ones, under half trace to an unresolved V gene in checked studies; the others have no known cause. In all, the sample holds tens of thousands of clones, and 91% of those were seen once. Jointly, the top ten make up roughly 0.7% of the sample. From its cysteine to its phenylalanine, the CDR3 spans 15 amino acids. CDR3 DNA only is kept here, 45 bases in frame from base 1. Trimming takes 4 bases off V and 4 bases off J; junction bases not matched to a gene: 6. The germline V gene (reference sequence) yields MNHEY for CDR1 and SMNVEV for CDR2.

The rearranged segments are TRBV27 and TRBJ2-7; TRBD2 aligns with 11 central bases. Source: peripheral blood, taken in the third trimester of pregnancy. The TCR comes from a female donor in good health, enrolled as a control in a pregnancy study. CDR3 protein: CASSYTSGSRYEQYF. The nucleotides are TGTGCCAGCAGTTATACTAGCGGGAGTCGGTACGAGCAGTACTTC.